The T cell receptor beta chain under discussion was sequenced for a study of beta chain features in type 1 diabetes. This clone was detected a few times. From germline, CDR1 is SGHDT and CDR2 YYEEEE. V was cut by 0 bases and J by 5 bases, with 11 bases left in between. This CDR3 has 15 residues. Reverse transcription of all isolated RNA meant that expressed TCRB transcripts were sequenced. Assay used: immunoSEQ multiplex PCR; TCRdb lists only in-frame clones, some missing. The data show about 320,000 clones, about 15% seen once. The V call is TRBV5-6, the J call TRBJ2-2; D gene uncertain. The source material was central memory CD4+ T cells from blood. The source is a man aged 25 to 40 in good health. CDR3 sequence (DNA): TGTGCCAGCAGCTTGGCTGGCAGGATGACCGGGGAGCTGTTTTTT. Translating it yields CASSLAGRMTGELFF.